This is a list of T cell receptor beta chains from one sample in a study of shared clonotypes between healthy human individuals. This table comes from immunoSEQ multiplex PCR, and its TCRdb copy is limited to in-frame clones, with some not included. The table shows over a million clones, with roughly 96% occurring only once. The specimen sequenced was naive CD4+ T cells sorted from blood. These receptors were taken from a man aged 30 to 39 in good health. CDR3s include the opening cysteine and the closing phenylalanine or tryptophan. D genes are given only for firm matches. The listing skips clone size in some rows; elsewhere it reads once, few, many or a size class.

D gene: .
V gene: TRBV19
J gene: TRBJ2-3
clone size: .
CDR3 protein: CASSIGSHTDTQYF
CDR3 DNA: TGTGCCAGTAGTATAGGATCCCACACAGATACGCAGTATTTT

D gene: .
V gene: TRBV5-5
J gene: TRBJ2-7
clone size: .
CDR3 protein: CASSRDISYEQYF
CDR3 DNA: TGTGCCAGCAGCCGGGACATATCCTACGAGCAGTACTTC

D gene: TRBD1
V gene: TRBV2
J gene: TRBJ2-3
clone size: .
CDR3 protein: CASNEDRVVTDTQYF
CDR3 DNA: TGTGCCAGCAACGAGGACAGGGTGGTCACAGATACGCAGTATTTT

D gene: .
V gene: TRBV5-1
J gene: TRBJ1-4
clone size: .
CDR3 protein: CASSSLVNEKLFF
CDR3 DNA: TGCGCCAGCAGCAGTCTTGTCAATGAAAAACTGTTTTTT

D gene: TRBD2
V gene: TRBV5-1
J gene: TRBJ2-3
clone size: .
CDR3 protein: CASSPIAGTDTQYF
CDR3 DNA: TGCGCCAGCAGCCCGATAGCGGGAACAGATACGCAGTATTTT

D gene: .
V gene: TRBV7-3
J gene: TRBJ2-5
clone size: .
CDR3 protein: CASSLTVQETQYF
CDR3 DNA: TGTGCCAGCAGCCTGACAGTACAAGAGACCCAGTACTTC

D gene: .
V gene: TRBV2
J gene: TRBJ2-5
clone size: .
CDR3 protein: CASSETRGRQETQYF
CDR3 DNA: TGTGCCAGCAGTGAAACCCGGGGCAGACAAGAGACCCAGTACTTC

D gene: .
V gene: TRBV7-6
J gene: TRBJ1-5
clone size: .
CDR3 protein: CASSLGGRQPQHF
CDR3 DNA: TGTGCCAGCAGCTTAGGGGGACGACAGCCCCAGCATTTT

D gene: .
V gene: TRBV2
J gene: TRBJ2-1
clone size: .
CDR3 protein: CASSASESSYNEQFF
CDR3 DNA: TGTGCCAGCAGTGCCTCTGAGAGCTCCTACAATGAGCAGTTCTTC

D gene: TRBD2
V gene: TRBV5-4
J gene: TRBJ2-1
clone size: .
CDR3 protein: CASSLEVAGAYNEQFF
CDR3 DNA: TGTGCCAGCAGCTTGGAGGTAGCGGGTGCTTACAATGAGCAGTTCTTC

D gene: TRBD2
V gene: TRBV27
J gene: TRBJ2-2
clone size: .
CDR3 protein: CASSLIAGGYTGELFF
CDR3 DNA: TGTGCCAGCAGTTTAATAGCGGGAGGATACACCGGGGAGCTGTTTTTT

D gene: .
V gene: TRBV5-8
J gene: TRBJ2-3
clone size: .
CDR3 protein: CASSDGSPVYTDTQYF
CDR3 DNA: TGTGCCAGCAGCGACGGGAGCCCCGTCTACACAGATACGCAGTATTTT

D gene: TRBD2
V gene: TRBV18
J gene: TRBJ2-1
clone size: once
CDR3 protein: CASSPLPLAGVRNEQFF
CDR3 DNA: TGTGCCAGCTCACCACTCCCCCTAGCGGGAGTTAGGAATGAGCAGTTCTTC

D gene: TRBD2
V gene: TRBV5-4
J gene: TRBJ2-3
clone size: .
CDR3 protein: CASSQDGSGTVRDTQYF
CDR3 DNA: TGCGCCAGCAGCCAAGACGGAAGCGGGACGGTTCGAGATACGCAGTATTTT

D gene: TRBD1
V gene: TRBV10-1
J gene: TRBJ2-5
clone size: few
CDR3 protein: CASSGDRGRETQYF
CDR3 DNA: TGCGCCAGCAGTGGGGACAGGGGACGAGAGACCCAGTACTTC

D gene: .
V gene: TRBV7-3
J gene: TRBJ2-3
clone size: .
CDR3 protein: CASSLSADTQYF
CDR3 DNA: TGTGCCAGCAGCTTATCTGCGGATACGCAGTATTTT

D gene: .
V gene: TRBV5-1
J gene: TRBJ2-5
clone size: .
CDR3 protein: CASSYFGQETQYF
CDR3 DNA: TGCGCCAGCAGCTACTTCGGCCAAGAGACCCAGTACTTC

D gene: .
V gene: TRBV7-9
J gene: TRBJ2-1
clone size: .
CDR3 protein: CASSPRGPPYDNEQFF
CDR3 DNA: TGTGCCAGCAGCCCTCGGGGACCCCCCTATGACAATGAGCAGTTCTTC

D gene: .
V gene: TRBV29-1
J gene: TRBJ2-5
clone size: .
CDR3 protein: CSALRGLGETQYF
CDR3 DNA: TGCAGCGCTCTAAGGGGTCTAGGAGAGACCCAGTACTTC

D gene: TRBD2
V gene: TRBV29-1
J gene: TRBJ2-7
clone size: .
CDR3 protein: CSVSGTLTYEQYF
CDR3 DNA: TGCAGCGTGAGCGGGACTTTGACCTACGAGCAGTACTTC

D gene: .
V gene: TRBV5-1
J gene: TRBJ2-5
clone size: .
CDR3 protein: CASSLGQGETQYF
CDR3 DNA: TGCGCCAGCAGCTTGGGGCAGGGGGAGACCCAGTACTTC

D gene: TRBD2
V gene: TRBV9
J gene: TRBJ2-5
clone size: .
CDR3 protein: CASSVHIAGAGETQYF
CDR3 DNA: TGTGCCAGCAGCGTTCATATAGCGGGAGCAGGAGAGACCCAGTACTTC